The rows below give T cell receptor beta chains drawn from one sample of a study of blood T cell repertoires in COVID-19. Repertoires were generated with immunoSEQ multiplex PCR, while TCRdb's copy carries only in-frame clones and drops some. The sample comprises about 210,000 clones, roughly 87% of which are singletons, and about 9.4% rests with the top ten. The sequencing input was PBMCs or T cells enriched from blood (not recorded which). The source of these receptors is a man aged 18-30 years with acute COVID-19. Both conserved end residues are part of each CDR3.

j_gene	v_gene	CDR3aa
TRBJ2-3	TRBV4-3	CASRLTSGSTDTQYF
TRBJ1-4	TRBV9	CASSPDRDQNEKLFF
TRBJ2-5	TRBV14	CASSRPGLAGLETQYF
TRBJ2-5	TRBV24-1	CATSEPTGEEETQYF
TRBJ2-2	TRBV29-1	CSVDTTGTGEGDTGELFF
TRBJ1-2	TRBV13	CASSAGTGNYGYTF
TRBJ1-2	TRBV11-2	CASSLDAPGGYYGYTF
TRBJ2-2	TRBV6-1	CASSDGTGDTGELFF
TRBJ2-1	TRBV6-4	CASSDSAGAYNEQFF
TRBJ1-1	TRBV19	CASLPGQAGTEAFF
TRBJ2-5	TRBV30	CAWSTGLAGEHGQTQYF
TRBJ1-1	TRBV28	CASSLGDRGWGNTEAFF
TRBJ1-5	TRBV4-1	CASSQGTGGQPQHF
TRBJ2-1	TRBV12-3/TRBV12-4	CASTRGTGAYQFF
TRBJ2-1	TRBV19	CASSIARRGSSYNEQFF
TRBJ2-7	TRBV11-3	CASRSPATGTLTYEQYF
TRBJ2-1	TRBV4-1	CASSHPDRDFNEQFF
TRBJ1-4	TRBV28	CASSPVMSSHLNEKLFF
TRBJ1-1	TRBV2	CASRGEGTEAFF
TRBJ2-1	TRBV5-1	CASSLGPGNNEQFF
TRBJ1-2	TRBV29-1	CSALTGNYGYTF
TRBJ1-4	TRBV6-5	CASSKRQGRGEKLFF
TRBJ1-5	TRBV28	CASSLLRIDSWGNQPQHF
TRBJ2-7	TRBV4-2	CASSQGVAYYEQYF
TRBJ2-1	TRBV6-5	CASSSTSGTYNEQFF
TRBJ2-1	TRBV7-6	CASSSTSGRSYNEQFF
TRBJ2-6	TRBV4-3	CASSHGRVGSGANVLTF
TRBJ2-1	TRBV5-5	CASSLDRNEQFF
TRBJ2-7	TRBV7-9	CASSPLGGEQYF
TRBJ2-2	TRBV10-3	CAISPEGAGGIANTGELFF
TRBJ2-1	TRBV20-1	CSAVVYEQFF
TRBJ2-1	TRBV19	CASSGTSGKLSYNEQFF
TRBJ1-2	TRBV5-8	CASSLTGLDGYTF
TRBJ2-5	TRBV5-4	CASSSGTGGFETQYF
TRBJ1-1	TRBV30	CAWAPGGWNTEAFF
TRBJ1-2	TRBV19	CASSLGGDEIKRGYTF
TRBJ1-5	TRBV28	CASRLTGYQPQHF
TRBJ1-6	TRBV28	CASSSPGGDSPLHF
TRBJ1-2	TRBV5-5	CASSLVGISNYGYTF
TRBJ1-5	TRBV27	CASSLSGQSNQPQHF
TRBJ2-2	TRBV19	CASSDVDRGPTGELFF
TRBJ1-6	TRBV28	CASSFYGGGSYNSPLHF
TRBJ2-7	TRBV11-3	CASSSGFSYEQYF
TRBJ1-2	TRBV6-5	CASSLTGYGYTF
TRBJ1-4	TRBV14	CASSHSLDRKTQKLFF
TRBJ2-7	TRBV4-1	CASSHGMAGTGGSYEQYF
TRBJ2-2	TRBV6-5	CASSRGLAEPGELFF
TRBJ2-5	TRBV6-5	CASSKRGNQETQYF
TRBJ2-1	TRBV25-1	CASSESILNEQFF
TRBJ2-7	TRBV5-6	CASRKVFRGRYEQYF
TRBJ2-3	TRBV29-1	CSVLTSGEDTQYF